This TCR beta chain is drawn from a study of T cell responses to AZD1222 COVID-19 vaccine (dated by TCRdb to about 2021). Some background on the complete study: AZD1222 recipients given second doses at about 4 weeks or at about 12 weeks were pooled, since spike-specific TCR depth and breadth were not found to differ between the two schedules. Enrollment into the trials was organized by age into subgroups of 18-55, 56-69 and 70-plus years, and those subgroups contained roughly 150, 30 and 60 TCR-sequenced participants, respectively. TCR sequencing covered 233 trial participants: about 210 given two doses of AZD1222 and about 26 given two doses of MenACWY control vaccine. The paper's findings and limits, for the study overall: After two AZD1222 doses, both the breadth and the depth of spike-specific TCRs were significantly higher than at day 0 and than in MenACWY recipients. Nearly half of unique spike-specific TCRs reportedly recognized epitopes outside regions mutated in the B.1.351 and B.1.1.7 variants. Because no day 14 peak-response samples were available, repertoires were characterized only after the peak T cell response. The whole spike protein was spanned by vaccine-associated CD4 TCRs, and dominant responses were seen in regions 160-218 and 743-854. Conclusions about previously exposed vaccinees were limited because only six AZD1222 recipients were SARS-CoV-2 seropositive at baseline. In the small 56-69-year group, the increase in depth fell short of significance, most likely because of low power. Participants were mostly white British and included more females than males, and it was suggested by the authors that clonal diversity may have been underestimated.

According to the study, the label for this sample's time point signals: baseline before first vaccination. Vaccinee samples were obtained from the UK trials COV001 and COV002, which included a single-blind randomized controlled phase 2/3 trial of AZD1222 (ChAdOx1 nCoV-19) in healthy adults. For TCRbeta chain sequencing, PBMC samples from trial participants were taken at day 0 and at day 28 after the second dose. The CDR3, cysteine through phenylalanine, is 15 amino acids long. The DNA shown is the 45-base CDR3, in frame from base 1. At the junction V is shortened by 11 bases and J by 3 bases, with 20 bases in between. The germline V gene provides CDR1 MDHEN and CDR2 SYDVKM. The CDR3 regions of human TCRbeta chains were analyzed by immunosequencing. Per the original workflow: Repertoire TCRs were matched against a reference library of SARS-CoV-2-specific TCRs generated with the MIRA antigen-specificity platform. Breadth was defined as the fraction of unique TCRs that were SARS-CoV-2-associated. Depth was defined as the fraction of total T cells that were SARS-CoV-2-associated. Using the MIRA data, each spike-specific TCR was mapped to the spike region that the TCR reacts to and placed in a CD4 or CD8 class. Log10-transformed breadth and depth values were compared by one-way ANOVA with Sidak's multiple comparisons tests. TCRdb mirrors the immuneACCESS table, restricted to in-frame sequences. Some clones are absent from its copies; in checked studies, under half trace to an unresolved V gene, and the reason for the others is unknown. D and trimming come from the DNA, and the V and J calls and clone size come from that table. The sample records about 130,000 clones, around 87% of which are singletons. The ten most abundant clones make up about 9.4% of the sample.

Remarks on this clone: The antigen it binds to is not known. It has no much larger one-base neighbor in the sample; base qualities were not kept.

The sequence links TRBV28 to TRBJ2-1; TRBD2 could be the D gene, as 5 bases match. Sample: peripheral blood, taken on day 0 of AZD1222 vaccination. The receptor comes from an adult in good health. The nucleotide sequence reads as follows: TGTGCCTCCGCTGCGGAGGTCTTCTTCTACAATGAGCAGTTCTTC. Protein translation: CASAAEVFFYNEQFF. Reference TRBV28 and TRBJ2-1 proteins supply the regions before and after the CDR3; the full variable domain is: DVKVTQSSRYLVKRTGEKVFLECVQDMDHENMFWYRQDPGLGLRLIYFSYDVKMKEKGDIPEGYSVSREKKERFSLILESASTNQTSMYLCASAAEVFFYNEQFFGPGTRLTVL.